This T cell receptor beta chain was identified in a study of T cells in Graves' hyperthyroidism and ophthalmopathy. V dropped 5 bases and J dropped 4 bases, with 20 bases sitting between them. This CDR3 has 16 residues. Germline lookup yields CDR1 SEHNR and CDR2 FQNEAQ (reference sequence). Exclusions: uncontrolled infection, other autoimmune disease, pregnancy, lactation. Diagnoses rested on clinical symptoms, serum thyroxine and TRAb, thyroid ultrasound and orbital computed tomography. On this clonotype: The target antigen is unknown.

The study's findings and limits: A 13 V-J model separated ophthalmopathy from stable hyperthyroidism. The majority of expanded thyroid clonotypes above 0.001 also appeared in blood.

Amplification of TCR beta CDR3 regions used RNA as the template. The study used the HTBI primer set for a first-round RT-PCR of the TCR CDR3. TCRdb used MiXCR to reprocess the multiplex PCR reads, holding one entry per CDR3 protein. The data hold about 570,000 distinct CDR3 sequences, with 40% to 55% observed a single time. The J gene is TRBJ1-2, the V gene TRBV7-9; D perhaps matches TRBD1 (6 bases). The sequence derives from an adult woman with Graves' disease, either hyperthyroidism or ophthalmopathy (not recorded which). Sequencing was done on a sample of peripheral blood or thyroid tissue (not recorded which). CDR3 loop: CASSPGDNTTPYGYTF. CDR3 DNA sequence: TGTGCCAGCAGCCCGGGGGACAACACGACCCCCTATGGCTACACCTTC.